Shown below are 23 T cell receptor beta chains from a single sample sequenced in a study of cytotoxic CD8 clonotypes in ibrutinib-treated CLL. The data were produced by immunoSEQ multiplex PCR, yet TCRdb's version contains in-frame clones alone and is incomplete. The sample includes 20,000 to 30,000 clones, more than 65% of them seen just once. This specimen was PBMCs, taken after 12 months of ibrutinib treatment. The receptors were gathered from a human donor with chronic lymphocytic leukemia.

This clone rates as medium-sized. V gene TRBV10-1 combines with J gene TRBJ1-1; D gene uncertain. The CDR3 spans 12 residues. Trimming left V 11 bases short and J 3 bases short, with 13 bases between. In germline, CDR1 is WNHNN, CDR2 SYGVQD (reference sequence). CDR3 region: CADPEGYTEAFF. The CDR3 nucleotides are TGCGCCGACCCCGAAGGCTACACTGAAGCTTTCTTT.

This clone was picked up a small number of times. The V and J genes are TRBV5-4 and TRBJ1-6; 9 bases are a match to TRBD1. The trim removed 3 bases at V and 14 bases at J, leaving 12 bases unmatched. This CDR3 is built from 15 residues. Per the germline V gene, CDR1 is SGHNT and CDR2 is YYREEE (reference sequence). The CDR3 DNA follows: TGTGCCAGCAGCTACGCCGGGACAGGGCGCTGGGCCCTCCACTTT. It translates to CASSYAGTGRWALHF. The complete variable domain, with remaining parts taken from reference TRBV5-4 and TRBJ1-6, reads ETGVTQSPTHLIKTRGQQVTLRCSSQSGHNTVSWYQQALGQGPQFIFQYYREEENGRGNFPPRFSGLQFPNYSSELNVNALELDDSALYLCASSYAGTGRWALHFGNGTRLTVT.

The chain couples TRBV2 to TRBJ1-5; D unresolved. Germline CDR1 and CDR2: SNHLY and FYNNEI. The CDR3 consists of 15 residues. The V gene lost 1 base and the J gene lost 0 bases, with 7 bases spanning the gap. The CDR3 region is CASSEGLYSNQPQHF. The CDR3 DNA follows: TGTGCCAGCAGTGAAGGCCTCTATAGCAATCAGCCCCAGCATTTT. Supplemented by reference TRBV2 and TRBJ1-5, the full variable domain reads EPEVTQTPSHQVTQMGQEVILRCVPISNHLYFYWYRQILGQKVEFLVSFYNNEISEKSEIFDDQFSVERPDGSNFTLKIRSTKLEDSAMYFCASSEGLYSNQPQHFGDGTRLSIL.

This clone was counted a single time. The chain carries TRBV6-5 and TRBJ1-2, with a possible D match to TRBD1 (5 bases). The germline V gene has CDR1 MNHEY and CDR2 SVGAGI. V was trimmed by 7 bases and J by 4 bases, leaving 16 bases between them. The CDR3 spans 14 residues. The CDR3 coding sequence is TGTGCCAGCACCCTTACGGCAGGGCTCTATGGCTACACCTTC. As protein: CASTLTAGLYGYTF.

V is TRBV7-6 and J is TRBJ2-5; the match to TRBD1 covers 11 bases. The trim removed 5 bases at V and 4 bases at J, leaving 9 bases unmatched. The CDR3 spans 16 residues. The V gene's germline CDR1 is SGHVS and CDR2 FNYEAQ. The CDR3, as DNA: TGTGCCAGCAGCCCGAGTGCCGGGACAGGGGGAGAGACCCAGTACTTC. This encodes CASSPSAGTGGETQYF.

This clone counts as medium-sized. This rearrangement joins TRBV29-1 to TRBJ2-2; a possible D gene is TRBD1 (5 bases). With 3 bases removed from V and 2 bases from J, the gap between germline ends came to 7 bases. This CDR3 is built from 13 residues. Germline CDR1 SQVTM, CDR2 ANQGSEA. The CDR3 sequence is CSVEGLNTGELFF. The CDR3 bases are TGCAGCGTTGAGGGGCTCAACACCGGGGAGCTGTTTTTT.

The CDR3 protein is CASSPDWGDYGYTF. The CDR3 nucleotides read TGTGCCAGCAGCCCAGATTGGGGGGACTATGGCTACACCTTC. The rearrangement uses TRBV7-9 and TRBJ1-2; maybe TRBD1 (5 bases). Germline CDR1 and CDR2: SEHNR and FQNEAQ (reference sequence). The CDR3 extends over 14 amino acids. Trimming removed 5 bases at V and 3 bases at J, with 13 bases between.

This chain joins TRBV5-1 and TRBJ2-1, with 9 bases matching TRBD1. Germline-derived CDR1 and CDR2 are SGHRS and YFSETQ. CDR3 length: 15 residues. V shed 4 bases, J shed 6 bases, and the junction held 8 bases outside the gene matches. DNA for the CDR3: TGCGCCAGCAGCCCAGGGGACAGGGCCTCCAATGAGCAGTTCTTC. Its translation is CASSPGDRASNEQFF.

The chain uses TRBV5-4 and TRBJ2-7; 7 nucleotides agree with TRBD2. Germline V CDR1 and CDR2: SGHNT, YYREEE (reference sequence). Trimming took 2 bases from V and 6 from J; bases not matched to a gene: 5. The CDR3 totals 13 residues. This chain's CDR3 is CASSFGEGGEQYF. CDR3 nucleotide sequence: TGTGCCAGCAGCTTTGGGGAGGGCGGCGAGCAGTACTTC.

In its sample, this clone was seen a few times. V and J are TRBV5-4 and TRBJ2-1; D gene ambiguous. The ends were cut back, 4 bases at V and 0 bases at J, with 11 bases in the middle. CDR1 and CDR2 from the germline V gene are SGHNT and YYREEE (reference sequence). The CDR3 covers 15 residues. The CDR3 here is CASSEAGFSYNEQFF. CDR3 DNA sequence: TGTGCCAGCAGCGAAGCCGGCTTCTCCTACAATGAGCAGTTCTTC. The complete variable domain, with remaining parts taken from reference TRBV5-4 and TRBJ2-1, reads ETGVTQSPTHLIKTRGQQVTLRCSSQSGHNTVSWYQQALGQGPQFIFQYYREEENGRGNFPPRFSGLQFPNYSSELNVNALELDDSALYLCASSEAGFSYNEQFFGPGTRLTVL.

The chain combines TRBV5-1 with TRBJ2-7; D unresolved. V was shortened by 0 bases and J by 6 bases, with 4 bases between the two germline ends. Germline CDR1 reads SGHRS; CDR2 reads YFSETQ. The CDR3 runs to 11 residues. This chain's CDR3 is CASSLEVEQYF. The CDR3 nucleotides read TGCGCCAGCAGCTTGGAGGTCGAGCAGTACTTC.

This clone has a handful of counts. This sequence may be a read error, since a much larger clone differs from it by one base. This chain's CDR3 is CASSLVAGGRETQYF. CDR3 DNA: TGTGCCAGCAGCTTGGTAGCGGGGGGGAGAGAGACCCAGTACTTC. The gene calls are TRBV5-6 and TRBJ2-5; 11 bases agree with TRBD2. Germline V lookup: CDR1 SGHDT, CDR2 YYEEEE. The length of the CDR3 is 15 residues. V trimming: 0 bases; J trimming: 4 bases; junction bases outside the gene matches: 2.

The chain carries TRBV6-5 and TRBJ1-5; D gene uncertain. V lost 0 bases to trimming and J lost 0 bases, with 9 bases between them. The CDR3 runs to 16 residues. The germline CDR1 and CDR2 sequences are MNHEY and SVGAGI. CDR3 amino acids: CASSYSAGNSNQPQHF. The CDR3 bases are TGTGCCAGCAGTTACTCGGCGGGAAATAGCAATCAGCCCCAGCATTTT.

This clone was recorded only once. The rearrangement joins TRBV10-3 to TRBJ1-2; possible D gene TRBD1, 6 bases. This CDR3 has 12 residues. Trimming pared 10 bases from V and 7 bases from J, leaving 16 bases between. The germline V gene has CDR1 ENHRY and CDR2 SYGVKD. The chain's CDR3 is CATTTGLSGYTF. The CDR3 nucleotides read TGTGCCACCACGACAGGCCTTAGTGGCTACACCTTC.

V gene TRBV28 combines with J gene TRBJ2-1, with D tentatively TRBD2 (6 bases). This CDR3 is built from 13 residues. V was trimmed by 10 bases and J by 2 bases, leaving 12 bases between them. CDR1 MDHEN and CDR2 SYDVKM come from the germline V gene. As DNA, the CDR3 is TGTGCCACCCTGGGGGGAACCTACAATGAGCAGTTCTTC. This encodes CATLGGTYNEQFF.

This clone was seen a few times. The chain links TRBV7-8 to TRBJ1-5; tentatively, D is TRBD1 (6 bases). The CDR3 has 16 amino acids. Trimming removed 5 bases at V and 0 bases at J, with 14 bases between. Germline-derived CDR1 and CDR2 are SGHVS and FQNEAQ. The CDR3 DNA follows: TGTGCCAGCAGCCGCAATCGGACAGTTAGCAATCAGCCCCAGCATTTT. The encoded protein is CASSRNRTVSNQPQHF.

The rearrangement joins TRBV4-1 to TRBJ2-1; 8 positions match TRBD1. This CDR3 has 16 amino acids. Germline CDR1 reads MGHRA; CDR2 reads YSYEKL. Trimming cost V 1 base and J 8 bases; bases outside gene matches: 10. Here the CDR3 reads CASSQVPDRARDEQFF. The CDR3 DNA sequence: TGCGCCAGCAGCCAAGTACCGGACAGGGCGAGGGATGAGCAGTTCTTC.

The gene calls are TRBV5-1 and TRBJ2-7; the D is unclear. Germline CDR1 and CDR2: SGHRS and YFSETQ. V gave up 4 bases and J gave up 6 bases, with 14 bases separating them. The CDR3 consists of 13 residues. CDR3 DNA sequence: TGCGCCAGCAGCGGCCAAACTACCGGCGAGCAGTACTTC. Protein: CASSGQTTGEQYF.

The genes are TRBV7-6 and TRBJ1-3; no firm D call. CDR1 and CDR2 from the germline V gene are SGHVS and FNYEAQ. V was pared by 1 base and J by 0 bases, with 4 bases between. This CDR3 has 14 amino acids. The CDR3 protein is CASSLDISGNTIYF. The CDR3 DNA sequence: TGTGCCAGCAGCTTAGACATCTCTGGAAACACCATATATTTT.

This clone has just a few counts. The genes are TRBV30 and TRBJ1-5, with TRBD1 as a possible D gene (5 bases). Germline CDR1 GTSNPN, CDR2 SVGIG (reference sequence). CDR3 size: 13 residues. The V end was cut by 3 bases, the J end by 7 bases, with 13 bases between. The CDR3 region is CAWSGAARQPQHF. The CDR3 bases are TGTGCCTGGAGCGGGGCAGCGAGACAGCCCCAGCATTTT.

The chain links TRBV13 to TRBJ1-2, with D perhaps TRBD1 (5 bases). The CDR3 spans 13 residues. Trimming took off 5 bases at V and 6 bases at J, with 13 bases between the two ends. Germline V gene lookup returns CDR1 PRHDT and CDR2 FYEKMQ (reference sequence). The CDR3 DNA sequence: TGTGCCAGCAGCGGACGCGCGGGGCATGGCTACACCTTC. It encodes CASSGRAGHGYTF.

This clone was seen only a few times. The CDR3 nucleotides read TGTGCCAGCAGTTCCGCGGGGGCCAAAAACATTCAGTACTTC. It specifies CASSSAGAKNIQYF. This sequence joins TRBV6-5 and TRBJ2-4; D is perhaps TRBD2 (6 bases). There are 14 residues in the CDR3. Trimming took 4 bases from V and 1 from J, leaving 8 bases between them. In germline, CDR1 is MNHEY, CDR2 SVGAGI.

V gene TRBV6-6 combines with J gene TRBJ1-5; D is undetermined. CDR1 is MNHNY and CDR2 is SVGAGI in the germline V gene (reference sequence). The CDR3 has 14 amino acids. Trimming cost V 2 bases and J 6 bases, with 11 bases left between them. The CDR3 region is CASSYEGSSQPQHF. The CDR3 region has the DNA TGTGCCAGCAGTTACGAGGGTTCGAGTCAGCCCCAGCATTTT.